This T cell receptor (beta chain) was sequenced during a study of beta chain features in type 1 diabetes (dated by TCRdb to the late 2010s). With regard to the full study: Mean age, gender distribution, total cell number and subset yield were not different between patients and healthy donors. A total of 100 million to 110 million sorted cells were examined across all samples, and a strong correlation was observed between cell number per subset and RNA yield. The study compared the TCRB repertoires of sorted circulating CD4+ T cell subsets in recently diagnosed type 1 diabetes patients with those in matched healthy donors. Regulatory and stem cell-like memory subsets were obtained from only 8 patients and roughly 8 healthy donors, while naive and central memory subsets were obtained from all 30 or so donors. The paper's findings and limits, for the study overall: Because cDNA was sequenced instead of genomic DNA, highly expressing activated cells could be over-represented, though the groups showed no difference in activation or CD3 levels. At VDJ recombination sites, patients with type 1 diabetes made fewer insertions and deleted more nucleotides, a pattern implying thymic rearrangement abnormalities. HLA sub-analyses involved small numbers of individuals, so any influence of HLA type on TCRB rearrangement remained unresolved. Shorter templates might have been favored by PCR, but patient and control samples were amplified and corrected together, so both groups would have been affected equally by any skew. A moderate but significant shortening of TCRB CDR3 length was observed in type 1 diabetes patients in all four CD4+ subsets. Naive, central memory and regulatory TCRB repertoires appeared more similar among patients than among healthy donors.

On this clone: It has no known antigen specificity. No much larger clone is present one base from it, and per-base qualities are unavailable.

The High Capacity cDNA Reverse Transcription Kit was used to reverse transcribe all of the isolated RNA, meaning that expressed TCRB transcripts were what got sequenced. Deep immunoSEQ sequencing was performed on naive, central memory and regulatory T cell samples, with an average of roughly 3.3 million total reads per sample. After sorted cells were lysed in RLT buffer, RNA was extracted with DNase-treated RNeasy Micro or Mini kits, with the choice depending on cell number. Each cell subset was processed on its own to prevent cross-contamination, while patient and healthy donor samples were processed together. The immunoSEQ multiplex PCR was used to amplify TCRB sequences from cDNA, generating 87-bp fragments that spanned the CDR3 region. Sequencing of the amplicons was performed on the Illumina HiSeq platform. Processing in the source paper ran as follows. PCR bias was corrected computationally using synthetic template baselines, and reads within Hamming distance 2 were collapsed, with unmergeable singletons discarded. Reads were aligned to IMGT to assign V, D and J genes, CDR3 length, and insertions or deletions at six rearrangement sites. Within each subset, clonotype counts were normalized to sorted cell number, and only after that were true diversity and Gini coefficients computed with the tcR R package. The overlap coefficient, calculated on TCRB nucleotide sequences, was used to quantify repertoire sharing. Out-of-frame TCRB sequences from naive cells were analyzed to stand in for the pre-selection repertoire. TCRdb provides this immuneACCESS table in a form limited to in-frame rearrangements. Some clones are lacking; in checked studies, under half of them reflect an unresolved V gene, and why the rest are absent is not known. The DNA was the basis for D and trimming; V, J and clone size are from that table. The sample yields more than 250,000 clones; 20% were counted once. More than 0.025% of the sample is in the top ten clones.

A single peripheral blood draw of around 0.11 L on average was collected from each donor into heparinised tubes. A BD FACSAria II was used to sort naive, central memory, regulatory and stem cell-like memory CD4+ T cells with a panel that included CD45RO, CCR7, CD25, CD127, CD95 and CD27. A purity above 95% was achieved for all sorted populations. PBMCs were isolated right away by Lymphoprep density gradient centrifugation and were stained directly, without culture. So that batch effects would be minimized, each experiment stained and sorted samples in pairs, pairing one healthy donor with one patient. The germline V gene provides CDR1 MDHEN and CDR2 SYDVKM. The CDR3 starts with the cysteine, ends with the phenylalanine, and has 14 residues. The retained sequence is limited to the CDR3, 42 bases, with the frame set at the first base. Trimming accounts for 3 bases at V and 7 bases at J, while the number of junction bases matched to no gene is 5.

This sequence originates from a woman aged 40 to 49 with type 1 diabetes. The sequenced sample was naive CD4+ T cells from blood. Read against the paper, the sample's cell subset or site label means: true naive CD4+ T cells. The rearranged chain carries TRBV28 and TRBJ2-1; a stretch of 8 junction bases matches TRBD2. CDR3 region: CASSFGTRGNEQFF. The nucleotides read TGTGCCAGCAGTTTTGGGACTAGAGGGAATGAGCAGTTCTTC. The reference TRBV28 and TRBJ2-1 proteins fill in what lies around the CDR3, so the full variable domain reads DVKVTQSSRYLVKRTGEKVFLECVQDMDHENMFWYRQDPGLGLRLIYFSYDVKMKEKGDIPEGYSVSREKKERFSLILESASTNQTSMYLCASSFGTRGNEQFFGPGTRLTVL.